This TCR beta chain was profiled in a study of immune evolution from preneoplasia to lung adenocarcinoma. Study-wide points: Later-stage lesions seemingly showed higher T cell density and diversity than normal lung. KRAS-mutant nodules had the highest T cell clonality.

H&E slides confirmed each diagnosis, reviewed by two pathologists independently. The protocol was immunoSEQ multiplex PCR, while the TCRdb copy is restricted to in-frame clones and leaves out a portion. The repertoire holds about 4,900 clones, with about 76% as singletons. The V gene end was trimmed by 5 bases and the J gene end by 4 bases; junction bases not matched to a gene: 4. CDR1 is SNHLY, CDR2 FYNNEI, per germline. This CDR3 contains 14 residues. With regard to this clone: The antigen is undetermined.

The chain has TRBV2 and TRBJ1-5; 8 nucleotides match TRBD1. The sample comprised FFPE minimally invasive lung adenocarcinoma tissue. This TCR derives from a person between 60 and 80 years old with lung adenocarcinoma. Written as DNA, the CDR3 is TGTGCCAGCAGTTGGACAGGGAGTAATCAGCCCCAGCATTTT. This codes for CASSWTGSNQPQHF.